This TCR beta chain is drawn from a study of cytomegalovirus exposure and HLA in healthy donors. Study-wide context: The study placed about 86% of its roughly 430 genotyped donors in the Caucasian-associated ancestry cluster.

This PCR relied on a set of 60 Vbeta primers and 13 Jbeta primers. Libraries were prepared by immunoSEQ multiplex PCR; TCRdb keeps only in-frame clonotypes and omits some of them. The sample consists of approximately 120,000 clones, more than 75% of them appearing once. This CDR3 has 13 residues. Germline V lookup: CDR1 MNHNY, CDR2 SVGAGI (reference sequence). Trimming removed 7 bases from V and 4 bases from J, with 13 bases in between. This chain links TRBV6-6 with TRBJ1-2, with D perhaps matching TRBD1 (6 bases). What was sequenced was PBMCs. This TCR was recovered from a woman aged 60-75 years in good health and CMV-seropositive. CDR3 sequence (DNA): TGTGCCAGCAACGAGGGGGTAGGCTATGGCTACACCTTC. It translates to CASNEGVGYGYTF.